The 17 T cell receptor beta chains presented below share a single source sample, sequenced in a study of T cell repertoires in ileal Crohn's disease. Time point reported: neoterminal ileum biopsy at postoperative endoscopy, about 6 months after surgery. Sequenced by immunoSEQ multiplex PCR; TCRdb stores in-frame clones only, minus some. The repertoire holds 2,700 or so clones, with around 71% as singletons. Material: ileal tissue. These TCRs come from an adult with Crohn's disease.

The chain links TRBV15 to TRBJ1-4; the D gene is possibly TRBD1 (6 bases). CDR3 length: 14 amino acids. CDR1 is LNHNV, CDR2 YYDKDF, per germline (reference sequence). Trimming left V 8 bases short and J 8 bases short, with 18 bases between. The CDR3 region is CATVQGSSGEKLFF. In DNA, the CDR3 is TGTGCCACCGTACAGGGCTCTTCGGGAGAAAAACTGTTTTTT.

This clone was recorded a few times. V gene TRBV19 combines with J gene TRBJ2-1; TRBD2 matches at 10 bases. V shed 6 bases, J shed 4 bases, and the junction held 9 bases outside the gene matches. This CDR3 region has 16 residues. Germline V gene data show CDR1 as LNHDA and CDR2 as SQIVND (reference sequence). CDR3 protein: CASSLAGADPYNEQFF. For the CDR3, the DNA is TGTGCCAGTAGCCTAGCGGGAGCCGACCCTTACAATGAGCAGTTCTTC.

V usage is TRBV6-5 and J usage is TRBJ1-1; 7 nucleotides match TRBD1. The CDR3 is 14 amino acids. V trimming: 0 bases; J trimming: 8 bases; junction bases outside the gene matches: 6. Germline V gene sequence: CDR1 MNHEY, CDR2 SVGAGI. The CDR3 loop is CASSYSDRDSEAFF. The CDR3 DNA is TGTGCCAGCAGTTACTCAGACAGGGACTCCGAAGCTTTCTTT.

This chain uses TRBV2 with TRBJ2-5; 7 bases are a match to TRBD2. The CDR3 has 13 residues. The V gene's germline CDR1 is SNHLY and CDR2 FYNNEI. V dropped 7 bases and J dropped 3; count of bases not matched to a gene: 5. The CDR3, as DNA: TGTGCCAGCACCACCGGACTAGAAGAGACCCAGTACTTC. Protein: CASTTGLEETQYF.

The V call is TRBV5-6, the J call TRBJ2-7; 9 bases align to TRBD2. CDR1 and CDR2 (germline): SGHDT, YYEEEE. The CDR3 runs 17 residues. The ends lost 0 bases at V and 5 bases at J; junction bases unmatched: 12. The CDR3 bases are TGTGCCAGCAGCTTGGCCCTGACTAGCGGAGTGGGGGACGAGCAGTACTTC. Protein sequence: CASSLALTSGVGDEQYF.

This chain connects TRBV6-1 to TRBJ2-7, with D perhaps matching TRBD1 (5 bases). CDR1 and CDR2 (germline): MNHNS, SASEGT. V was clipped by 1 base and J by 2 bases, with 18 bases between them. The CDR3 extends over 17 amino acids. CDR3 in DNA: TGTGCCAGCAGTGAAGGGGGCCTAAAAGGCCCTGCCTACGAGCAGTACTTC. It codes for CASSEGGLKGPAYEQYF.

This sequence joins TRBV5-1 and TRBJ2-3; the match to TRBD2 covers 9 bases. V lost 5 bases to trimming and J lost 6 bases; unmatched junction nucleotides: 10. There are 15 residues in the CDR3. Germline assignment: CDR1 SGHRS and CDR2 YFSETQ. CDR3 in amino acids: CASSSSGNAVDTQYF. As DNA, the CDR3 is TGCGCCAGCAGTTCTAGCGGGAACGCGGTGGATACGCAGTATTTT.

The V and J genes are TRBV7-9 and TRBJ2-2; 14 positions agree with TRBD2. The length of the CDR3 is 16 residues. Trimming removed 4 bases from V and 6 bases from J; junction bases left unmatched: 4. In germline, CDR1 is SEHNR, CDR2 FQNEAQ (reference sequence). The CDR3 protein is CASSSRLAGGPGELFF. The CDR3 DNA is TGTGCCAGCAGCTCCCGACTAGCGGGGGGGCCCGGGGAGCTGTTTTTT.

The V and J genes are TRBV11-2 and TRBJ2-7; D unresolved. With 3 bases removed from V and 6 bases from J, the gap between germline ends came to 21 bases. Germline CDR1 SGHAT, CDR2 FQNNGV. The CDR3 covers 16 residues. The CDR3: CASSFAAGFTPGEQYF. The CDR3 DNA sequence: TGTGCCAGCAGCTTCGCCGCCGGATTTACCCCAGGCGAGCAGTACTTC.

V and J are TRBV7-6 and TRBJ2-5; TRBD1 might be the D (6 bases). Germline CDR1 and CDR2: SGHVS and FNYEAQ. The CDR3 consists of 15 residues. Trimming cost V 3 bases and J 5 bases, with 16 bases left between them. DNA for the CDR3: TGTGCCAGCAGCTTTGGGCCAACTACAGGGGAGACCCAGTACTTC. Its protein is CASSFGPTTGETQYF.

J is TRBJ2-1 and V is TRBV9; weak D call: TRBD2 (5 bases). Looked up from germline, CDR1 is SGDLS and CDR2 is YYNGEE. Trimming took off 4 bases at V and 6 bases at J, with 14 bases between the two ends. This CDR3 comprises 14 residues. The DNA of the CDR3 is TGTGCCAGCAGCCCCAGAGGGTGGCCCAATGAGCAGTTCTTC. Residues: CASSPRGWPNEQFF.

The J gene is TRBJ1-2, the V gene TRBV6-5; D not resolved. There are 13 residues in the CDR3. Deletions cut 5 bases from V and 1 base from J, with 8 bases between. CDR1 MNHEY and CDR2 SVGAGI come from the germline V gene. CDR3 amino acids: CASSQMNNYGYTF. DNA for the CDR3: TGTGCCAGCAGTCAGATGAATAACTATGGCTACACCTTC.

The chain couples TRBV11-2 to TRBJ2-7, with D tentatively TRBD1 (5 bases). The germline V and J ends were trimmed by 1 base and 4 bases, with 14 bases remaining between them. Germline assignment: CDR1 SGHAT and CDR2 FQNNGV. The CDR3 has 15 amino acids. This CDR3 reads CASSLGQTSTYEQYF. The CDR3 nucleotides are TGTGCCAGCAGCTTAGGACAGACTTCAACATACGAGCAGTACTTC.

This chain uses TRBV2 with TRBJ2-6; weak D call: TRBD1 (5 bases). The CDR3 has 16 amino acids. The germline CDR1 and CDR2 sequences are SNHLY and FYNNEI. Trimming stripped 3 bases from V and 0 bases from J, with 9 bases between. CDR3 sequence reads: CASSDNRPSGANVLTF. In DNA form, the CDR3 reads TGTGCCAGCAGTGATAACAGGCCCTCTGGGGCCAACGTCCTGACTTTC.

This clone has just a few counts. The chain employs TRBV2 and TRBJ2-7; D call uncertain. The germline CDR1 and CDR2 sequences are SNHLY and FYNNEI. The CDR3 totals 11 residues. V was trimmed by 8 bases and J by 1 base, leaving 6 bases between them. CDR3 in DNA: TGTGCCAGCCGCGTTTCCTACGAGCAGTACTTC. Translated, it gives CASRVSYEQYF.

The chain links TRBV19 to TRBJ1-4; 7 bases map to TRBD1. After removal of 5 bases from V and 9 bases from J, the junction contained 6 bases not matched to a gene. Germline V gene sequence: CDR1 LNHDA, CDR2 SQIVND (reference sequence). The CDR3 totals 13 residues. CDR3 region: CASSPGQRQKLFF. The DNA for the CDR3 is TGTGCCAGTAGTCCGGGACAGCGGCAAAAACTGTTTTTT.

V is TRBV29-1 and J is TRBJ2-5; 8 bases are a match to TRBD2. V lost 1 base and J lost 2; bases outside the gene matches: 9. The CDR3 contains 16 residues. Germline V gives CDR1 SQVTM, CDR2 ANQGSEA. CDR3 DNA sequence: TGCAGCGTTGAAGGGGGACTAGATTTGCCGCAAGAGACCCAGTACTTC. Translating gives CSVEGGLDLPQETQYF.